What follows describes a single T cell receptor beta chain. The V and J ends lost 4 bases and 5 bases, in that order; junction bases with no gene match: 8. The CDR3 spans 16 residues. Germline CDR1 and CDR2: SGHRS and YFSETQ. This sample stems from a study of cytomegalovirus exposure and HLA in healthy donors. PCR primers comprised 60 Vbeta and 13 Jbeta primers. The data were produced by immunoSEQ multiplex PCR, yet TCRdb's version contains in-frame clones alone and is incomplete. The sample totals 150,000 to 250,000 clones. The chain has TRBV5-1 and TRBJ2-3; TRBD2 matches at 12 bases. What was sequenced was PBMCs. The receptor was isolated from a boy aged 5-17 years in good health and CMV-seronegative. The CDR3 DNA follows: TGCGCCAGCAGCCTCGGACTAGCGGGACAGGGAGATACGCAGTATTTT. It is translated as CASSLGLAGQGDTQYF.